The present T cell receptor beta chain was sequenced within a study of cytomegalovirus exposure and HLA in healthy donors. Overall study results and limits: Productive status was seen about 87% or about 30% of the time for most TCR beta V segments in an earlier analysis. The study had only CMV serostatus as immune exposure information. The study flagged approximately 180 TCR beta chains as cytomegalovirus-associated.

With regard to this clone: Its antigen is currently unknown.

Primers included in the PCR were 60 Vbeta and 13 Jbeta primers. Assay: immunoSEQ multiplex PCR; the TCRdb copy retains only in-frame clones and omits some. Here the sample spans 180,000 or so clones, 76% being singletons. Sequenced sample: PBMCs. The sequence was obtained from a man aged 18 to 30 in good health and CMV-seronegative.

In DNA form, the CDR3 reads TGCGCCAGCAGCCAAGATGGGTCAGGGGTCTCGTCGGGAGGCTACACCTTC. Protein sequence: CASSQDGSGVSSGGYTF. V gene TRBV4-1 combines with J gene TRBJ1-2, with a possible D match to TRBD1 (6 bases). The germline CDR1 and CDR2 sequences are MGHRA and YSYEKL. This CDR3 is 17 amino acids long. Trimming left V 0 bases short and J 8 bases short, with 22 bases between.